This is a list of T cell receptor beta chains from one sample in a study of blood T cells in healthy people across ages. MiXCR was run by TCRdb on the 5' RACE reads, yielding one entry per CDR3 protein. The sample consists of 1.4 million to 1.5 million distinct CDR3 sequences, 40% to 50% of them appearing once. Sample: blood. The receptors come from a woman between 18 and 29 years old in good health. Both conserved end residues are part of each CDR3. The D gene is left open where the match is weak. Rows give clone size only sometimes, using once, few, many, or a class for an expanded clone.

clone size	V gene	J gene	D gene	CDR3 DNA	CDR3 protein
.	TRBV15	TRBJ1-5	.	TGTGCCACCAGTCCCCCTAGCAATCAGCCCCAGCATTTT	CATSPPSNQPQHF
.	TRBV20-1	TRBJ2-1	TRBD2	TGCAGTGCAACGTCTAGCGGGGGGTCGTCCTACAATGAGCAGTTCTTC	CSATSSGGSSYNEQFF
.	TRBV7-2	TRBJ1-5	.	TGTGCCAGCAGCGTAGACACCCTGTTTCCCCAGCATTTT	CASSVDTLFPQHF
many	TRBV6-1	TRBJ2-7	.	TGTGCCAGCAGTGAAAGATACGAGCAGTACTTC	CASSERYEQYF
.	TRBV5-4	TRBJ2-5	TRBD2	TGTGCCAGCAGTTGGACTAGCCAAGAGACCCAGTACTTC	CASSWTSQETQYF
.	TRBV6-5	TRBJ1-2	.	TGTGCCAGCAGTGCACGAAGGGCTTTCTATGGCTACACCTTC	CASSARRAFYGYTF
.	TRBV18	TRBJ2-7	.	TGTGCCAGCTCACCCATAGCTTCCGGGACTCGGGTCTTCAATGAGCAGTACTTC	CASSPIASGTRVFNEQYF
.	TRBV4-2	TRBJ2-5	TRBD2	TGTGCCAGCAGCCCTCCGTCAGGGACTAGCGGGGTTCTCCCATACAATGAGCAGTACTTC	CASSPPSGTSGVLPYNEQYF
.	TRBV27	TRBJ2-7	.	TGTGCCAGCAGTGAGTCCGAAGGGGGCGAGCAGTACTTC	CASSESEGGEQYF
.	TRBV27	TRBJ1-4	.	TGTGCCAGCCGGGGCAGGGGCGATTTTCGACTGTTTTTT	CASRGRGDFRLFF
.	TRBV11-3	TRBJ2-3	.	TGTGCCAGCAGCGCCCATCGGGGTACAGATACGCAGTATTTT	CASSAHRGTDTQYF
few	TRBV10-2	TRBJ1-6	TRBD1	TGCGCCAGCATGCTACAGGGGGCGCGTAATTCACCCCTCCACTTT	CASMLQGARNSPLHF
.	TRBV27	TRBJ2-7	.	TGTGCCAGCATACGGCCAGGATCGGGGTACGAGCAGTACTTC	CASIRPGSGYEQYF
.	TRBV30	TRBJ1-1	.	TGTGCCTGGAGGGCCTTCGGGGCGGGGGCTGAAGCTTTCTTT	CAWRAFGAGAEAFF
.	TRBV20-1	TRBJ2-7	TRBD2	TGCAGTGCTAGAGTGGGGACTAGCGGAAGCTGCGAGCAGTACTTC	CSARVGTSGSCEQYF
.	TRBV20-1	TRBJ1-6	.	TGCAGTGCTGGCAGGGTCAGTTCACCCCTCCACTTT	CSAGRVSSPLHF
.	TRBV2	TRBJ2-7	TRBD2	TGTGCCAGCAGGACCGGGACTAGCGGGATTTACGAGCAGTACTTC	CASRTGTSGIYEQYF
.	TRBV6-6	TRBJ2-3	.	TGTGCCAGCAGGCTCTTGACTGACCCCACAGATACGCAGTATTTT	CASRLLTDPTDTQYF
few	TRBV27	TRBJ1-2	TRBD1	TGTGCCAGCAGTTTCGGACAGGGGGCGAGTGGCTACACCTTC	CASSFGQGASGYTF
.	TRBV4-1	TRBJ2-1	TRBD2	TGCGCCAGCAGCAAATTTACCCGGACTAGCGGACACGGTGGTGAGCAGTTCTTC	CASSKFTRTSGHGGEQFF
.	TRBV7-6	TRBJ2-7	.	TGTGCCAGCAGCCTACCTGGGGAAGAGACCCGGTACTTC	CASSLPGEETRYF
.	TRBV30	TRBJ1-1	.	TGTGCCTGGAGTGTAAACCCCACTGAAGCTTTCTTT	CAWSVNPTEAFF
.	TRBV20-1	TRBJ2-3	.	TGCAGTGCCCCGAGAGGACCCATCGCCACAGATACGCAGTATTTT	CSAPRGPIATDTQYF
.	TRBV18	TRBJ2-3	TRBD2	TGTGCCAGCTCACCGATTTTCAGCGGGGGAAAAGATACGCAGTATTTT	CASSPIFSGGKDTQYF
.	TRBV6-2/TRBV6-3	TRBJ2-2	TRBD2	TGTGCCAGCAGTTACTCGAGAACTAGCGGACCCGCGAACACCGGGGAGCTGTTTTTT	CASSYSRTSGPANTGELFF
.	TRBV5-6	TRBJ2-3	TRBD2	TGTGCCAGCAGCTCTAAACTAGCGGGGATCACAGATACGCAGTATTTT	CASSSKLAGITDTQYF